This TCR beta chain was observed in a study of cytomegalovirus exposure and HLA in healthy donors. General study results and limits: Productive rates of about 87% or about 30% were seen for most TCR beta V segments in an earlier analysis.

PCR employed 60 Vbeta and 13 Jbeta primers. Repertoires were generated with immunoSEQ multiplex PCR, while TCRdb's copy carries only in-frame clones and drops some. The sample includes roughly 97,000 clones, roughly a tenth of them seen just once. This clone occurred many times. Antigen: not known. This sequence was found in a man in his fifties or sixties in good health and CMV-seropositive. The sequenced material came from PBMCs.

The CDR3 DNA is TGCGCCAGCAGCTGGACAGGGGGCTACAATGAGCAGTTCTTC. Protein product: CASSWTGGYNEQFF. The chain employs TRBV5-1 and TRBJ2-1; 10 bases map to TRBD1. The CDR3 has 14 amino acids. Germline-derived CDR1 and CDR2 are SGHRS and YFSETQ. The trim removed 3 bases at V and 3 bases at J, leaving 0 bases unmatched.